The 14 T cell receptor beta chains in this list originate from one sample, sequenced in a study of regulatory and conventional T cells in RAG deficiency. Profiled with immunoSEQ multiplex PCR; TCRdb holds only in-frame clones, not every one. The table includes around 30,000 clones, 90% to 95% detected once. The sorted conventional CD4+ T cells were CD25-low and CD127-high, with genomic DNA sequenced. These data were likewise used in another study, on regulatory T cells. That source adds: The PCR used 52 TRBV and 13 TRBJ primers.

Material for sequencing was CD25- CD4+ T cells sorted from blood. The receptors originated from a human donor in good health.

With respect to this clone: The same CDR3 also results from other DNA sequences found in this sample. V and J are TRBV10-2 and TRBJ1-6; 7 bases align to TRBD1. Losses at the gene ends were 4 bases for V and 7 bases for J; bases not matched to a gene: 7. This CDR3 has 15 amino acids. Germline CDR1 reads WSHSY; CDR2 reads SAAADI. CDR3 residues: CASSGVDRVNSPLHF. Written as DNA, the CDR3 is TGCGCCAGCAGTGGCGTCGACAGGGTGAATTCACCCCTCCACTTT.

The genes are TRBV5-5 and TRBJ1-1; no clear D. V was cut by 1 base and J by 7 bases, with 11 bases left in between. The CDR3 totals 13 residues. The germline V gene has CDR1 SGHKS and CDR2 YYEKEE (reference sequence). The CDR3 spells CASSLPISGEAFF. CDR3 sequence (DNA): TGTGCCAGCAGCTTGCCTATATCCGGTGAAGCTTTCTTT.

V usage is TRBV4-2 and J usage is TRBJ2-1, with a possible D match to TRBD2 (6 bases). This CDR3 region has 14 residues. CDR1 LGHNA and CDR2 YNFKEQ come from the germline V gene. V lost 4 bases, J lost 5 bases, and 12 bases lay in between. CDR3 loop: CASSRRDLDNEQFF. The CDR3 coding sequence is TGTGCCAGCAGCCGCCGGGACTTGGACAATGAGCAGTTCTTC.

This clone has only one observation. The chain is built from TRBV2 and TRBJ1-4; D is uncertain. Germline V gives CDR1 SNHLY, CDR2 FYNNEI. This CDR3 spans 18 amino acids. Trimming shortened V by 7 bases and J by 5 bases, and 26 bases separated the two germline ends. The CDR3 nucleotides read TGTGCCAGCACTAGGGAGGCCGACCCTCGCAGCTCGAATGAAAAACTGTTTTTT. Amino acids: CASTREADPRSSNEKLFF.

The J gene is TRBJ2-3, the V gene TRBV18; the D gene is possibly TRBD2 (5 bases). Germline loops: CDR1 KGHSH, CDR2 LQKENI. The CDR3 covers 15 residues. Trimming removed 8 bases from V and 0 bases from J, with 15 bases in between. CDR3 region: CASLRYGSSTDTQYF. CDR3 nucleotides: TGTGCCAGCCTCCGGTATGGGAGTAGCACAGATACGCAGTATTTT.

This sequence joins TRBV7-3 and TRBJ2-2, with TRBD1 matching over 9 bases. Germline V CDR1 and CDR2: SGHTA, FQGTGA. The length of the CDR3 is 13 residues. With 6 bases clipped from V and 5 bases from J, the junction kept 1 base outside the gene matches. The chain's CDR3 is CASRGTGTGELFF. CDR3 bases: TGTGCCAGCAGAGGGACAGGGACCGGGGAGCTGTTTTTT.

V gene TRBV5-8 combines with J gene TRBJ2-1, with D perhaps TRBD2 (6 bases). Germline V gives CDR1 SGHTS, CDR2 YDEGEE. The CDR3 length is 17 residues. V shed 4 bases and J shed 7 bases, with 24 bases lying between them. CDR3 loop: CASSHWGAGPSRNEQFF. The CDR3 DNA sequence: TGTGCCAGCAGCCATTGGGGCGCGGGGCCTTCGAGGAATGAGCAGTTCTTC.

The chain couples TRBV5-1 to TRBJ2-1, with D hard to call. The CDR3 sequence is 12 residues long. Germline V gene data show CDR1 as SGHRS and CDR2 as YFSETQ. V lost 0 bases and J lost 10, with 8 bases in between. In DNA, the CDR3 is TGCGCCAGCAGCTTGGGACAAAGGGAGCAGTTCTTC. Translating gives CASSLGQREQFF.

V gene TRBV19 combines with J gene TRBJ2-2, with D tentatively TRBD1 (6 bases). With 6 bases removed from V and 7 bases from J, the gap between germline ends came to 15 bases. The V gene's germline CDR1 is LNHDA and CDR2 SQIVND (reference sequence). This CDR3 is built from 14 residues. DNA for the CDR3: TGTGCCAGTAGGAGGCAGGGGAAAAGCGGGGAGCTGTTTTTT. Encoded protein: CASRRQGKSGELFF. Drawing the rest from reference TRBV19 and TRBJ2-2, the complete variable domain is DGGITQSPKYLFRKEGQNVTLSCEQNLNHDAMYWYRQDPGQGLRLIYYSQIVNDFQKGDIAEGYSVSREKKESFPLTVTSAQKNPTAFYLCASRRQGKSGELFFGEGSRLTVL.

CDR3 in amino acids: CASRPPGTATNEKLFF. DNA for the CDR3: TGTGCCAGCAGGCCCCCCGGGACAGCAACTAATGAAAAACTGTTTTTT. The gene calls are TRBV28 and TRBJ1-4, with 7 bases fitting TRBD1. The germline gives CDR1 MDHEN, CDR2 SYDVKM. The CDR3 is 16 amino acids. The V segment lost 6 bases and the J segment 0 bases; nucleotides outside the gene matches: 7.

This clone was counted a single time. This rearrangement joins TRBV5-6 to TRBJ2-5; D is uncertain. The J call is in doubt because the DNA end fits TRBJ2-7 better. The germline V gene encodes CDR1 SGHDT and CDR2 YYEEEE. The CDR3 loop spans 12 amino acids. This chain's CDR3 is CASSLFSYEQYF. The CDR3 DNA follows: TGTGCCAGCAGCTTGTTCTCCTACGAGCAGTACTTC.

J is TRBJ2-7 and V is TRBV5-1, with 10 bases that match TRBD2. After removal of 0 bases from V and 6 bases from J, the junction contained 6 bases not matched to a gene. The length of the CDR3 is 15 residues. The V gene's germline CDR1 is SGHRS and CDR2 YFSETQ. The CDR3 protein is CASSLVSSGGSEQYF. CDR3 DNA: TGCGCCAGCAGCTTGGTGTCTAGCGGGGGTAGCGAGCAGTACTTC.

The chain is built from TRBV5-1 and TRBJ1-1; D uncertain. Trimming took off 1 base at V and 4 bases at J, with 14 bases between the two ends. The CDR3 totals 15 residues. In germline, CDR1 is SGHRS, CDR2 YFSETQ. This CDR3 is CASSLWAGLGTEAFF. The CDR3 nucleotides are TGCGCCAGCAGCTTGTGGGCAGGCTTGGGCACTGAAGCTTTCTTT.

The chain links TRBV2 to TRBJ2-7; D remains ambiguous. Germline V gene lookup returns CDR1 SNHLY and CDR2 FYNNEI. The CDR3 consists of 15 residues. V lost 3 bases and J 0 bases, leaving 12 bases between the germline ends. CDR3 nucleotide sequence: TGTGCCAGCAGTGAGAGGAGAAGCCTCTCCTACGAGCAGTACTTC. Translated: CASSERRSLSYEQYF. The full variable domain, its missing parts supplied by reference TRBV2 and TRBJ2-7, is EPEVTQTPSHQVTQMGQEVILRCVPISNHLYFYWYRQILGQKVEFLVSFYNNEISEKSEIFDDQFSVERPDGSNFTLKIRSTKLEDSAMYFCASSERRSLSYEQYFGPGTRLTVT.